The 9 T cell receptor beta chains listed next were all sequenced from one sample in a study of radiation and T cells in renal cell carcinoma. Time point indicated: blood 2 weeks post-SBRT. Treatment meaning: 15 Gy SBRT to primary tumor, nephrectomy 4 weeks later. Here immunoSEQ multiplex PCR was the method, and the copy in TCRdb shows in-frame clones only, minus some. The sample carries some 120,000 clones, roughly four fifths recorded once. The sample consisted of blood, taken from a patient whose treatment included radiotherapy and nephrectomy. The source is a woman aged 55-75 years with renal cell carcinoma.

The rearrangement joins TRBV27 to TRBJ2-1, with TRBD1 matching 7 bases. J gave up 5 bases and V 3 bases, and 1 base lay outside the gene matches. There are 13 residues in the CDR3. Germline loops: CDR1 MNHEY, CDR2 SMNVEV (reference sequence). CDR3 DNA sequence: TGTGCCAGCAGTTTCCAGGGGGACAATGAGCAGTTCTTC. Translation gives CASSFQGDNEQFF.

This clone has a single count. This same CDR3 is encoded by further DNA sequences in the sample. This chain joins TRBV30 and TRBJ1-2; D ambiguous. This CDR3 region has 12 residues. Looked up from germline, CDR1 is GTSNPN and CDR2 is SVGIG (reference sequence). Trimming stripped 0 bases from V and 2 bases from J, with 4 bases between. Written as DNA, the CDR3 is TGTGCCTGGAGTGTACAGAACTATGGCTACACCTTC. It yields the protein CAWSVQNYGYTF.

This rearrangement joins TRBV29-1 to TRBJ2-3; 7 bases agree with TRBD1. With V trimmed by 4 bases and J by 1 base, 5 bases remained unmatched. The CDR3 sequence is 14 residues long. Germline lookup yields CDR1 SQVTM and CDR2 ANQGSEA. The chain's CDR3 is CSVARQGGTDTQYF. The CDR3 DNA sequence: TGCAGCGTTGCGCGACAGGGAGGCACAGATACGCAGTATTTT.

The count of this clone is one. The gene calls are TRBV5-4 and TRBJ2-3, with 9 bases lining up with TRBD2. The CDR3 length is 15 residues. Looked up from germline, CDR1 is SGHNT and CDR2 is YYREEE (reference sequence). Trimming cost V 0 bases and J 4 bases; bases outside gene matches: 3. DNA for the CDR3: TGTGCCAGCAGCTTGGGGCGGGAGGGCGCAGATACGCAGTATTTT. Protein: CASSLGREGADTQYF.

V is TRBV2 and J is TRBJ1-2; 8 bases map to TRBD1. CDR1 SNHLY and CDR2 FYNNEI come from the germline V gene. Trimming cost V 4 bases and J 1 base; bases outside gene matches: 5. The CDR3 is 15 amino acids. CDR3 protein: CASSGGTGLNYGYTF. CDR3 DNA sequence: TGTGCCAGCAGTGGTGGGACAGGCCTTAACTATGGCTACACCTTC.

This sequence joins TRBV15 and TRBJ2-1; D gene ambiguous. CDR1 is LNHNV and CDR2 is YYDKDF in the germline V gene (reference sequence). This CDR3 has 19 amino acids. V lost 0 bases and J lost 0, with 18 bases in between. CDR3 loop: CATSRDARGPPSSYNEQFF. The CDR3 DNA is TGTGCCACCAGCAGAGATGCCCGCGGACCCCCAAGCTCCTACAATGAGCAGTTCTTC.

V usage is TRBV28 and J usage is TRBJ1-4, with 9 bases identical to TRBD1. J was trimmed by 7 bases and V by 6 bases; bases with no gene match: 6. Germline CDR1 MDHEN, CDR2 SYDVKM. The CDR3 totals 14 residues. In nucleotides, the CDR3 is TGTGCCAGCAGGACCGACAGGGGGGTTGAAAAACTGTTTTTT. Its translation is CASRTDRGVEKLFF.

A note on this clone: The junction does not match germline at one end; this may be a read error. The chain combines TRBV4-3 with TRBJ2-1; 10 bases line up with TRBD1. The CDR3 length is 14 residues. Germline CDR1 is LGHNA and CDR2 is YSLEER. For the CDR3, the DNA is TGCGCCAGCAGCGAAGACAGGGGGCTTAATGAGCAGTTCTTC. It yields the protein CASSEDRGLNEQFF.

This chain uses TRBV28 with TRBJ1-2; possibly TRBD1 for D (6 bases). This CDR3 region has 17 residues. V lost 3 bases, J lost 8 bases, and 25 bases lay in between. Germline CDR1 reads MDHEN; CDR2 reads SYDVKM. DNA of the CDR3: TGTGCCAGCAGTTTTCACCTACAGGGTACGGAATCGCTAGGCTACACCTTC. This sequence encodes CASSFHLQGTESLGYTF.